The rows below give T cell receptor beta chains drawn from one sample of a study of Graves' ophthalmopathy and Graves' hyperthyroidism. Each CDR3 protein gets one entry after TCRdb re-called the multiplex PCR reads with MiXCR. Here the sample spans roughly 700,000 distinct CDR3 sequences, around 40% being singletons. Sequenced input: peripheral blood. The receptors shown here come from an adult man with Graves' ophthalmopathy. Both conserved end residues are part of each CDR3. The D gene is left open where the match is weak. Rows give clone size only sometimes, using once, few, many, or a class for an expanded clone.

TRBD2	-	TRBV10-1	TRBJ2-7	TGCGCCAGCAGTGAGGCTAGCGGGAGAGCCGAGCAGTACTTC	CASSEASGRAEQYF
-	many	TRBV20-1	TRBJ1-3	TGCAGTGCTAGAGATACCAACGGGGTCACCATATATTTT	CSARDTNGVTIYF
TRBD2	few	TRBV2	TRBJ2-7	TGTGCCAGCTCTCCCGGGGGGAAGGGCGAGCAGTACTTC	CASSPGGKGEQYF
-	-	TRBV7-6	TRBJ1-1	TGTGCCAGCAGCTTAGAAGGTAGCGGGGAAGCTTTCTTT	CASSLEGSGEAFF
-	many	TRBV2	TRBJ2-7	TGTGCCAGCAAACGTAACAGGGATCTCTCCGAGCAGTACTTC	CASKRNRDLSEQYF
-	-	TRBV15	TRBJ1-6	TGTGCCACCAGCAGCTTTGGCGGGAGCTCCTATAATTCACCCCTCCACTTT	CATSSFGGSSYNSPLHF
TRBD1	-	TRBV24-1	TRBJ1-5	TGTGCCACCAGTGACCCAGGGACAGGGGATGTTCAGCCCCAGCATTTT	CATSDPGTGDVQPQHF
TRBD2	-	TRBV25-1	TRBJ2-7	TGTGCCAGCTCTCGGGGGGTCCACTCCTACGAGCAGTACTTC	CASSRGVHSYEQYF
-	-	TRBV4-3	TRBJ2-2	TGCGCCAGCAGCCAAGATATACTACGTGGCGGGGAGCTGTTTTTT	CASSQDILRGGELFF
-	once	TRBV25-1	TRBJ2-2	TGTGCCAGCAGCCGTCCTGGGACGGCGGAGCTGTTTTTT	CASSRPGTAELFF
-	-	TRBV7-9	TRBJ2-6	TGCGCCAGCAGCCAACAGGATTCCCCTAGCTCTGGGGCCAACGTCCTGACTTTC	CASSQQDSPSSGANVLTF
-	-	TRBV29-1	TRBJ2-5	TGCAGCGTTGAAGCGGGGGTAGTGGAGACCCAGTACTTC	CSVEAGVVETQYF
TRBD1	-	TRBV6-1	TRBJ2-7	TGTGCCAGCAGTTCGCGGGACAGGGACTACGAGCAGTACTTC	CASSSRDRDYEQYF
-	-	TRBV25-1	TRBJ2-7	TGTGCCAGCAGTGGAGGGGGAGGTGCTTCCGAGCAGTACTTC	CASSGGGGASEQYF
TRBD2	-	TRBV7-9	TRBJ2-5	TGTGCCAGCAGCAAACCAGCGGGGGTAGGAGAGACCCAGTACTTC	CASSKPAGVGETQYF
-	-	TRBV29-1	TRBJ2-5	TGCAGCGTTGGGGACTCCCAGTACTTC	CSVGDSQYF
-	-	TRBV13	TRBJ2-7	TGTGCCAGCAGCTTAGGGGCGCTGCACTCCTACGAGCAGTACTTC	CASSLGALHSYEQYF
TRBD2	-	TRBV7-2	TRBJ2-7	TGTGCCAGCAGCCGCTGGGCTAGCGGGGGACGCTCCGAGCAGTACTTC	CASSRWASGGRSEQYF
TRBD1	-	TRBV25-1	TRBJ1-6	TGTGCCAGCAGTGATGGGACAGGGGACCTCAGTTCCTATAATTCACCCCTCCACTTT	CASSDGTGDLSSYNSPLHF
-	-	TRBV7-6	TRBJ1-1	TGTGCCAGCACCCCCCCAGGGTTGAACACTGAAGCTTTCTTT	CASTPPGLNTEAFF
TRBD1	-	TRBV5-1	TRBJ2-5	TGCGCCAGCAGGTTAAGCCGGGACAGAATAAGGGAGACCCAGTACTTC	CASRLSRDRIRETQYF
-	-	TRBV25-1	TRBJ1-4	TGCGCCAGCAGCCAAGAATTTGAGGAAAAACTGTTTTTT	CASSQEFEEKLFF
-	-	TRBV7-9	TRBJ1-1	TGTGCCAGCAGCGAGGGAGGGGCATTGGCTTTCTTT	CASSEGGALAFF
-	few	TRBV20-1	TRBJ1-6	TGCAGTGCCCGACAGGTCACAAATTCACCCCTCCACTTT	CSARQVTNSPLHF
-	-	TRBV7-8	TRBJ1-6	TGTGCCAGCTCACCGCTCCGGGACGGTAATTCACCCCTCCACTTT	CASSPLRDGNSPLHF
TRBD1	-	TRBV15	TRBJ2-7	TGTGCCACCAGCAAAACGGGACAGGAGTCCTACGAGCAGTACTTC	CATSKTGQESYEQYF
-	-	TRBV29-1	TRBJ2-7	TGCAGCGCTAGAGACAGCGCGAACACCGGGGAGCAGTACTTC	CSARDSANTGEQYF
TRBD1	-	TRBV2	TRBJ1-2	TGTGCCAGCGCACCCGAAGGGACAGCTGGAAACACCTTC	CASAPEGTAGNTF
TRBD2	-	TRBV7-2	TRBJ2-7	TGTGCCAGCAGCCAAGCCTGGGAGGGATACGAGCAGTACTTC	CASSQAWEGYEQYF
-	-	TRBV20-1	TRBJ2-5	TGCAGTGCTACAAGGGTCCAAGAGACCCAGTACTTC	CSATRVQETQYF
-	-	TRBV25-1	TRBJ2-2	TGTGCCAGCAGTATTAACATAGCGGAGAACACCGGGGAGCTGTTTTTT	CASSINIAENTGELFF
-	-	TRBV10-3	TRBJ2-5	TGTGCCATCAGCTTCCTCGGGGAGACCCAGTACTTC	CAISFLGETQYF
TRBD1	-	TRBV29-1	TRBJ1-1	TGCAGCGTCGACGGGGACAGGTCCTATGGCACTGAAGCTTTCTTT	CSVDGDRSYGTEAFF
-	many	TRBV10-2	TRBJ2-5	TGCGCCAGCAGCGATACACAAGAGACCCAGTACTTC	CASSDTQETQYF
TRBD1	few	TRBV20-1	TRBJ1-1	TGCAGTGCTAAAAGGGACAGCATGAACACTGAAGCTTTCTTT	CSAKRDSMNTEAFF
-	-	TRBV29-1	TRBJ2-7	TGCAGCACCGGGACAAACTACGAGCAGTACTTC	CSTGTNYEQYF
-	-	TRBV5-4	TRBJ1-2	TGTGCCAGCAGTTTCCTCGGCGGTGGCTACACCTTC	CASSFLGGGYTF
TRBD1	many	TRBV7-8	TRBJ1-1	TGTGCCAGCAGCTTTGGAGGACAGGGGAACACTGAAGCTTTCTTT	CASSFGGQGNTEAFF